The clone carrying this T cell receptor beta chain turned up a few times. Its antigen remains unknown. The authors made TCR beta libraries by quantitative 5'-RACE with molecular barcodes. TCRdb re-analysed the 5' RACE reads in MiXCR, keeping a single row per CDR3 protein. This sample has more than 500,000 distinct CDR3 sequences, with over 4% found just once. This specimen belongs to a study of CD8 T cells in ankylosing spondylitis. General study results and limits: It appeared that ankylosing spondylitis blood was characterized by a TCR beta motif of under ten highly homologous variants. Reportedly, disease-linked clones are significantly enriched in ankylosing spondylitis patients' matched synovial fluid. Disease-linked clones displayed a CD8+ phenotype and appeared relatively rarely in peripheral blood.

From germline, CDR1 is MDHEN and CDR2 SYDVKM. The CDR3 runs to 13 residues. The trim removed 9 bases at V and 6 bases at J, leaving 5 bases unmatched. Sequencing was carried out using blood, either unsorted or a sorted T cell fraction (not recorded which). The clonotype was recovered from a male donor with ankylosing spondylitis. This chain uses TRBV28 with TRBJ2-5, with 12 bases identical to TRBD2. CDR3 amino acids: CASRLAGVKTQYF. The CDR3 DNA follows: TGTGCCAGTAGACTAGCGGGAGTGAAGACCCAGTACTTC.